This TCR beta chain was documented in a study of T cell repertoires in cytomegalovirus infection. About the research overall: The public TCR beta signatures pointed to both CMV infection and matching HLA type. Points from the study as a whole: CMV-specific TCR beta clonotypes restricted by HLA-C dominated the ex vivo response. Cumulative frequency (of public TCR beta family members) identified carriers of CMV plus the relevant HLA.

The sample holds a few counts of this clonotype. Its antigen is currently unknown. TCRdb reprocessed the reads via MiXCR and lists one record per CDR3 protein. The sample has some 170,000 distinct CDR3 sequences; approximately 17% are singletons. The germline V gene has CDR1 MNHEY and CDR2 SVGAGI. This CDR3 is built from 15 residues. V lost 0 bases to trimming and J lost 6 bases, with 12 bases between them. The chain joins TRBV6-5 to TRBJ2-1; D perhaps matches TRBD1 (6 bases). Sequencing was carried out using CD8+ T cells from PBMCs. This clonotype was sampled from a human donor in good health (CMV status not recorded). Some clones in this sample may be carry-over from other donors' samples. This chain's CDR3 is CASSYSEKTGNEQFF. CDR3 sequence (DNA): TGTGCCAGCAGTTACTCGGAAAAGACAGGCAATGAGCAGTTCTTC.